The 23 T cell receptor beta chains below were found in one sample sequenced in a study of shared clonotypes between healthy human individuals. Some clones are missing from TCRdb's copy, which holds only in-frame ones; the method was immunoSEQ multiplex PCR. The data hold approximately 2.4 million clones, with approximately 94% observed a single time. Source material: naive CD4+ T cells sorted from blood. Specified subset: CD45RA+ positively selected. These receptors were collected from a man younger than 30 in good health.

The CDR3 here is CARQGENYEQYF. CDR3 nucleotides: TGCGCCAGACAGGGGGAAAACTACGAGCAGTACTTC. The V gene is TRBV5-1, the J gene TRBJ2-7, with 8 bases matching TRBD1. The CDR3 spans 12 residues. Germline loops: CDR1 SGHRS, CDR2 YFSETQ. Losses at the gene ends were 8 bases for V and 3 bases for J; bases not matched to a gene: 4.

The rearrangement joins TRBV5-1 to TRBJ2-7; a possible D gene is TRBD2 (5 bases). V shed 5 bases and J shed 4 bases, with 10 bases lying between them. Germline CDR1 is SGHRS and CDR2 is YFSETQ. CDR3 length: 12 residues. CDR3 nucleotides: TGCGCCAGCAGGGGAGAGGTGTACGAGCAGTACTTC. This sequence encodes CASRGEVYEQYF.

The chain is built from TRBV7-8 and TRBJ2-3; D unresolved. Germline loops: CDR1 SGHVS, CDR2 FQNEAQ. V lost 3 bases and J 3 bases, leaving 10 bases between the germline ends. The CDR3 totals 14 residues. The DNA for the CDR3 is TGTGCCAGCAGCTTCCCTCGGTTAACAGATACGCAGTATTTT. It encodes CASSFPRLTDTQYF.

The J gene is TRBJ2-7, the V gene TRBV6-1; weak D call: TRBD1 (5 bases). Trimming shortened V by 4 bases and J by 2 bases, and 9 bases separated the two germline ends. Germline CDR1 is MNHNS and CDR2 is SASEGT. The length of the CDR3 is 13 residues. DNA of the CDR3: TGTGCCAGCAGTGTACTGGGGCCCTACGAGCAGTACTTC. The encoded protein is CASSVLGPYEQYF.

V gene TRBV19 combines with J gene TRBJ2-3; TRBD2 matches 11 bases. The germline V gene has CDR1 LNHDA and CDR2 SQIVND (reference sequence). The CDR3 consists of 14 residues. The V segment lost 10 bases and the J segment 6 bases; nucleotides outside the gene matches: 9. The CDR3 loop reads CAKKLAGAPDTQYF. CDR3 bases: TGTGCCAAGAAACTAGCGGGAGCTCCCGATACGCAGTATTTT.

The V call is TRBV5-6, the J call TRBJ2-7; D gene unclear. Trimming took off 1 base at V and 0 bases at J, with 11 bases between the two ends. The CDR3 extends over 15 amino acids. Germline assignment: CDR1 SGHDT and CDR2 YYEEEE. CDR3 in amino acids: CASSLLVVGSYEQYF. The DNA of the CDR3 is TGTGCCAGCAGCTTGTTGGTGGTGGGCTCCTACGAGCAGTACTTC. The entire variable domain, with the rest obtained from reference TRBV5-6 and TRBJ2-7, is as follows: DAGVTQSPTHLIKTRGQQVTLRCSPKSGHDTVSWYQQALGQGPQFIFQYYEEEERQRGNFPDRFSGHQFPNYSSELNVNALLLGDSALYLCASSLLVVGSYEQYFGPGTRLTVT.

This clone was observed a single time. V usage is TRBV4-3 and J usage is TRBJ1-4, with D maybe TRBD1 (6 bases). CDR3 length: 15 residues. V lost 3 bases and J 4 bases, leaving 12 bases between the germline ends. Germline assignment: CDR1 LGHNA and CDR2 YSLEER. CDR3 amino acids: CASSQEGQHNEKLFF. The CDR3, as DNA: TGCGCCAGCAGCCAGGAAGGACAGCATAATGAAAAACTGTTTTTT.

The chain is built from TRBV18 and TRBJ2-7; D is ambiguous. Per germline, CDR1 KGHSH and CDR2 LQKENI. Trimming stripped 2 bases from V and 0 bases from J, with 8 bases between. CDR3 length: 14 amino acids. The CDR3 loop reads CASSPTESSYEQYF. Here the CDR3 DNA reads TGTGCCAGCTCACCAACGGAAAGCTCCTACGAGCAGTACTTC. Together with reference TRBV18 and TRBJ2-7, the CDR3 gives the full variable domain: NAGVMQNPRHLVRRRGQEARLRCSPMKGHSHVYWYRQLPEEGLKFMVYLQKENIIDESGMPKERFSAEFPKEGPSILRIQQVVRGDSAAYFCASSPTESSYEQYFGPGTRLTVT.

This clone was recorded only once. This CDR3 reads CASSSSGKLFF. DNA of the CDR3: TGTGCCAGCAGCTCTTCTGGGAAACTGTTTTTT. The chain is built from TRBV12-1 and TRBJ1-4. TRBV12-1 is listed as a pseudogene. This CDR3 has 11 residues.

The rearrangement uses TRBV7-9 and TRBJ2-5; 7 bases line up with TRBD1. The CDR3 covers 14 residues. Germline loops: CDR1 SEHNR, CDR2 FQNEAQ (reference sequence). J was trimmed by 5 bases and V by 5 bases; bases with no gene match: 8. Here the CDR3 DNA reads TGTGCCAGCAGCCCTGGGGACAGACGGGAGACCCAGTACTTC. Its protein is CASSPGDRRETQYF. Variable domain in full (rest from reference TRBV7-9 and TRBJ2-5): DTGVSQNPRHKITKRGQNVTFRCDPISEHNRLYWYRQTLGQGPEFLTYFQNEAQLEKSRLLSDRFSAERPKGSFSTLEIQRTEQGDSAMYLCASSPGDRRETQYFGPGTRLLVL.

V usage is TRBV6-5 and J usage is TRBJ1-2, with TRBD1 identical over 10 bases. Germline V gives CDR1 MNHEY, CDR2 SVGAGI. The CDR3 totals 15 residues. With 2 bases clipped from V and 5 bases from J, the junction kept 5 bases outside the gene matches. The CDR3 nucleotides are TGTGCCAGCAGTTACGGACAGGGGGGAAGATATGGCTACACCTTC. Protein sequence: CASSYGQGGRYGYTF.

The chain combines TRBV7-9 with TRBJ2-4; possibly TRBD1 or TRBD2 for D (6 bases each). The CDR3 is 14 amino acids. The germline gives CDR1 SEHNR, CDR2 FQNEAQ (reference sequence). The germline V and J ends were trimmed by 4 bases and 8 bases, with 15 bases remaining between them. CDR3 sequence: CASSSSGAGYIQYF. The DNA for the CDR3 is TGTGCCAGCAGCTCCTCGGGGGCAGGGTACATTCAGTACTTC.

This sequence joins TRBV28 and TRBJ2-5; 7 positions agree with TRBD2. Looked up from germline, CDR1 is MDHEN and CDR2 is SYDVKM. The CDR3 has 13 residues. V trimming: 3 bases; J trimming: 3 bases; junction bases outside the gene matches: 1. The DNA of the CDR3 is TGTGCCAGCAGTTTTGGGGGGGAAGAGACCCAGTACTTC. Protein sequence: CASSFGGEETQYF.

The rearrangement links TRBV18 to TRBJ2-5, with 7 bases that match TRBD1. There are 13 residues in the CDR3. In germline, CDR1 is KGHSH, CDR2 LQKENI. J gave up 5 bases and V 4 bases, and 4 bases lay outside the gene matches. CDR3 sequence: CASSQLQGETQYF. For the CDR3, the DNA is TGTGCCAGCTCACAATTACAGGGGGAGACCCAGTACTTC.

The chain employs TRBV18 and TRBJ1-1; 10 bases line up with TRBD1. The CDR3 sequence is 17 residues long. Germline trimming cut 2 bases from V and 1 base from J; bases unmatched to any gene: 7. Germline CDR1 and CDR2: KGHSH and LQKENI. The CDR3 DNA reads TGTGCCAGCTCACCAAACCGGGACAGGGGCTCGAACACTGAAGCTTTCTTT. It is translated as CASSPNRDRGSNTEAFF.

The chain links TRBV4-3 to TRBJ2-2; D might be TRBD1 or TRBD2, each matching 5 bases. The V end was cut by 3 bases, the J end by 0 bases, with 8 bases between. The CDR3 is 15 residues long. Germline V gene data show CDR1 as LGHNA and CDR2 as YSLEER. The CDR3 reads CASSQGVANTGELFF. The CDR3 DNA reads TGCGCCAGCAGCCAGGGGGTAGCGAACACCGGGGAGCTGTTTTTT.

The gene calls are TRBV14 and TRBJ2-1; TRBD2 matches 15 bases. With V trimmed by 4 bases and J by 8 bases, 6 bases remained unmatched. Germline CDR1 SGHDN, CDR2 FVKESK. CDR3 size: 16 residues. In DNA form, the CDR3 reads TGTGCCAGCAGCCCCCAGGGACTAGCGGGGGGATATGAGCAGTTCTTC. This sequence encodes CASSPQGLAGGYEQFF.

This chain connects TRBV1 to TRBJ1-6; the tabulated D call, TRBD1, remains unverified against the DNA. TRBV1 has pseudogene status. This CDR3 spans 16 amino acids. In DNA form, the CDR3 reads TGCACCAGCAGCCAACCGCCCGGACAGGAGAATTCACCCCTCCACTTT. Protein sequence: CTSSQPPGQENSPLHF.

Only a few counts were recorded for this clone. In the same sample, other DNA sequences code for this CDR3. CDR3: CASTASYEQYF. The DNA of the CDR3 is TGTGCCAGCACTGCCTCCTACGAGCAGTACTTC. The V and J genes are TRBV2 and TRBJ2-7; unclear D gene. Germline values: CDR1 SNHLY, CDR2 FYNNEI. Trimming removed 7 bases from V and 0 bases from J, with 4 bases in between. The CDR3 is made up of 11 amino acids.

The chain links TRBV4-1 to TRBJ2-3; 8 positions agree with TRBD2. Germline assignment: CDR1 MGHRA and CDR2 YSYEKL. V dropped 0 bases and J dropped 6; count of bases not matched to a gene: 5. CDR3 length: 15 amino acids. CDR3 bases: TGCGCCAGCAGCCAAGATGGGATAGCGGGGGATACGCAGTATTTT. As protein: CASSQDGIAGDTQYF.

The chain combines TRBV11-2 with TRBJ1-4; D is uncertain. V lost 3 bases and J 4 bases, leaving 9 bases between the germline ends. Germline V gene data show CDR1 as SGHAT and CDR2 as FQNNGV. The CDR3 is 14 amino acids. The chain's CDR3 is CASSFQRFNEKLFF. The DNA of the CDR3 is TGTGCCAGCAGCTTTCAACGGTTTAATGAAAAACTGTTTTTT.

Regarding this clone: Within the sample, other DNA sequences also encode this same CDR3. This chain joins TRBV7-8 and TRBJ1-1; maybe TRBD1 (5 bases). CDR1 is SGHVS, CDR2 FQNEAQ, per germline. The ends were cut back, 2 bases at V and 4 bases at J, with 11 bases in the middle. CDR3 length: 14 amino acids. CDR3 amino acids: CASSLRQGGTEAFF. The CDR3, as DNA: TGTGCCAGCAGCTTACGGCAGGGTGGCACTGAAGCTTTCTTT.

The chain combines TRBV18 with TRBJ2-1; D is undetermined. The CDR3 length is 13 residues. The V gene's germline CDR1 is KGHSH and CDR2 LQKENI. Trimming took off 4 bases at V and 7 bases at J, with 11 bases between the two ends. CDR3 DNA sequence: TGTGCCAGCTCACTCCCTGCGGAGAATGAGCAGTTCTTC. Protein sequence: CASSLPAENEQFF.